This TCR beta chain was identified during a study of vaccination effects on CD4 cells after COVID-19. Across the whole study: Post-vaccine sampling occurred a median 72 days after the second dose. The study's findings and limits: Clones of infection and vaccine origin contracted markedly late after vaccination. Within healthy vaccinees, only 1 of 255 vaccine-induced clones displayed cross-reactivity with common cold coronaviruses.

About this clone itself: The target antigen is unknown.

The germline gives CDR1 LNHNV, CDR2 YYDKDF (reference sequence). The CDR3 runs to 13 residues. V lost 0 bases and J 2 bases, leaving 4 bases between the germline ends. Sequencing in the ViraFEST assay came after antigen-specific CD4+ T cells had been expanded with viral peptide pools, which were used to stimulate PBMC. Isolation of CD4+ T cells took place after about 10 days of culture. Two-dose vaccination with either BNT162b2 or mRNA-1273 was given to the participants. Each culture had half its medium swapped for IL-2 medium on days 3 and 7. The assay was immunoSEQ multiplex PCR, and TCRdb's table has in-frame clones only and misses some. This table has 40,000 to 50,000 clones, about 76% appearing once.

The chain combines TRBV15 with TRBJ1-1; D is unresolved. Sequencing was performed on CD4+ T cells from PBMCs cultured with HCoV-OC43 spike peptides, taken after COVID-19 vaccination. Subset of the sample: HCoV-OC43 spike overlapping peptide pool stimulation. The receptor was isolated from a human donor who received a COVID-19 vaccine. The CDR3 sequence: CATSRDRNTEAFF. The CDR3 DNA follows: TGTGCCACCAGCAGAGATAGAAACACTGAAGCTTTCTTT.